Shown below are 21 T cell receptor beta chains from a single sample sequenced in a study of T-cell reconstitution after alpha-beta-depleted transplantation in children. During its preparation, the TCRbeta library received unique molecular identifiers. TCRdb re-analysed the PCR reads in MiXCR, keeping a single row per CDR3 protein. Among some 500,000 distinct CDR3 sequences listed, approximately 32% were seen once. The source material was PBMCs from the stem cell graft donor, sampled from the stem cell graft. These receptors all stem from a human donor who donated a stem cell graft to a child with aplastic anemia.

This sequence joins TRBV7-2 and TRBJ1-1; TRBD1 matches 10 bases. This CDR3 is 14 amino acids long. Germline-derived CDR1 and CDR2 are SGHTA and FQGNSA. After removal of 5 bases from V and 4 bases from J, the junction contained 4 bases not matched to a gene. The CDR3 region is CASSVTGGGTEAFF. DNA for the CDR3: TGTGCCAGCAGCGTGACAGGGGGCGGCACTGAAGCTTTCTTT.

The chain has TRBV12-5 and TRBJ1-1; tentative D call: TRBD1 (6 bases). The CDR3 runs 16 residues. Trimming pared 1 base from V and 0 bases from J, leaving 12 bases between. CDR1 is LGHNT and CDR2 is FRNRAP in the germline V gene. This CDR3 is CASGLGQVVMNTEAFF. The DNA of the CDR3 is TGTGCTAGTGGTTTGGGACAGGTAGTTATGAACACTGAAGCTTTCTTT.

Only a few counts were recorded for this clonotype. The chain uses TRBV5-1 and TRBJ2-3; 8 bases line up with TRBD2. CDR3 size: 16 residues. Germline V gene lookup returns CDR1 SGHRS and CDR2 YFSETQ. Trimming removed 0 bases from V and 0 bases from J; junction bases left unmatched: 3. The CDR3 here is CASSLALAASTDTQYF. In DNA, the CDR3 is TGCGCCAGCAGCTTGGCACTAGCGGCTAGCACAGATACGCAGTATTTT.

This clonotype was observed a few times. V is TRBV12-3 or TRBV12-4 and J is TRBJ1-1; TRBD1 matches at 7 bases. V was pared by 7 bases and J by 4 bases, with 6 bases of the junction left unmatched. The CDR3 sequence is 13 residues long. DNA of the CDR3: TGTGCCAGCATCCGCAGGGGGGTCACTGAAGCTTTCTTT. This codes for CASIRRGVTEAFF.

The chain couples TRBV24-1 to TRBJ1-5; D gene uncertain. Germline V gene lookup returns CDR1 KGHDR and CDR2 SFDVKD. CDR3 length: 14 residues. The V end was cut by 4 bases, the J end by 1 base, with 7 bases between. CDR3 in amino acids: CATSEGTSNQPQHF. CDR3 coding DNA: TGTGCCACCAGTGAGGGAACGAGCAATCAGCCCCAGCATTTT.

The chain combines TRBV19 with TRBJ1-4; 8 nucleotides align to TRBD1. This CDR3 is built from 15 residues. The germline V gene encodes CDR1 LNHDA and CDR2 SQIVND (reference sequence). The ends lost 2 bases at V and 7 bases at J; junction bases unmatched: 6. The CDR3 region has the DNA TGTGCCAGTAGTATAAAAGACAGGGGAGGTGAAAAACTGTTTTTT. Protein sequence: CASSIKDRGGEKLFF.

The genes are TRBV5-6 and TRBJ2-1, with D maybe TRBD1 (6 bases). V was pared by 4 bases and J by 7 bases, with 24 bases between. Germline V gene sequence: CDR1 SGHDT, CDR2 YYEEEE. CDR3 length: 17 residues. DNA of the CDR3: TGTGCCAGCAGCGACGGACCCACAGGGTCAGTATTGAATGAGCAGTTCTTC. Its translation: CASSDGPTGSVLNEQFF. The full variable domain, completed using reference TRBV5-6 and TRBJ2-1, is DAGVTQSPTHLIKTRGQQVTLRCSPKSGHDTVSWYQQALGQGPQFIFQYYEEEERQRGNFPDRFSGHQFPNYSSELNVNALLLGDSALYLCASSDGPTGSVLNEQFFGPGTRLTVL.

The chain combines TRBV6-5 with TRBJ1-1; D remains unclear. V shed 0 bases and J shed 0 bases, with 14 bases lying between them. Germline-derived CDR1 and CDR2 are MNHEY and SVGAGI. CDR3 length equals 17 residues. CDR3 amino acids: CASSYSKASPLNTEAFF. As DNA, the CDR3 is TGTGCCAGCAGTTACTCGAAGGCCAGCCCGTTGAACACTGAAGCTTTCTTT.

The chain recombines TRBV6-2 or TRBV6-3 with TRBJ1-2, with a possible D match to TRBD1 (6 bases). CDR1 MNHEY and CDR2 SVGEGT come from the germline V gene. This CDR3 has 14 residues. V was clipped by 5 bases and J by 6 bases, with 16 bases between them. CDR3 residues: CASSPNWGRDGYTF. The CDR3 DNA follows: TGTGCCAGCAGTCCCAATTGGGGGCGTGATGGCTACACCTTC.

This clonotype was picked up a small number of times. The chain recombines TRBV5-1 with TRBJ1-1; D unclear. Deletions cut 0 bases from V and 0 bases from J, with 12 bases between. CDR3 length: 16 amino acids. Germline V gene data show CDR1 as SGHRS and CDR2 as YFSETQ. The CDR3 is CASSLEGAPMNTEAFF. The CDR3 DNA reads as TGCGCCAGCAGCTTGGAGGGAGCGCCCATGAACACTGAAGCTTTCTTT. Variable domain in full (rest from reference TRBV5-1 and TRBJ1-1): KAGVTQTPRYLIKTRGQQVTLSCSPISGHRSVSWYQQTPGQGLQFLFEYFSETQRNKGNFPGRFSGRQFSNSRSEMNVSTLELGDSALYLCASSLEGAPMNTEAFFGQGTRLTVV.

This chain joins TRBV20-1 and TRBJ1-5; 7 bases map to TRBD1. The trim removed 5 bases at V and 0 bases at J, leaving 10 bases unmatched. The CDR3 runs to 16 residues. Germline V CDR1 and CDR2: DFQATT, SNEGSKA (reference sequence). This CDR3 is CSALRPTGYSNQPQHF. The DNA for the CDR3 is TGCAGTGCTCTCCGGCCGACAGGGTATAGCAATCAGCCCCAGCATTTT.

The V gene is TRBV4-3, the J gene TRBJ2-2, with D unresolved. V was pared by 0 bases and J by 4 bases, with 12 bases between. CDR3 length equals 16 residues. Germline values: CDR1 LGHNA, CDR2 YSLEER. The CDR3 loop is CASSQEMSAGTGELFF. The CDR3, as DNA: TGCGCCAGCAGCCAAGAGATGTCAGCAGGCACCGGGGAGCTGTTTTTT.

The genes are TRBV12-3 or TRBV12-4 and TRBJ2-2, with D tentatively TRBD1 (6 bases). The CDR3 has 16 amino acids. The V end was cut by 2 bases, the J end by 7 bases, with 17 bases between. As DNA, the CDR3 is TGTGCCAGCAGTTTATCCACAGGGCTGCGGGTCGGGGAGCTGTTTTTT. This sequence encodes CASSLSTGLRVGELFF.

This clonotype was seen a single time. The chain employs TRBV2 and TRBJ2-7; TRBD1 or TRBD2 may be the D gene (5 bases each). Germline V gene lookup returns CDR1 SNHLY and CDR2 FYNNEI. CDR3 length: 13 amino acids. V was clipped by 6 bases and J by 1 base, with 10 bases between them. CDR3 sequence (DNA): TGTGCCAGCAGGAGGGCAGGGTCCTACGAGCAGTACGTC. Translating it yields CASRRAGSYEQYV.

This clonotype was picked up a small number of times. This chain connects TRBV10-2 to TRBJ2-1; 13 bases agree with TRBD2. Germline CDR1 is WSHSY and CDR2 is SAAADI. Trimming took 7 bases from V and 5 from J; bases not matched to a gene: 11. The CDR3 covers 17 residues. The CDR3 DNA reads TGCGCCAGCACCCAAGAACTAGCGGGAGGGAGAAACAATGAGCAGTTCTTC. Protein: CASTQELAGGRNNEQFF.

This clonotype was counted between two and nine times. This chain connects TRBV9 to TRBJ1-1; D not resolved. Germline CDR1 reads SGDLS; CDR2 reads YYNGEE. The ends were cut back, 2 bases at V and 1 base at J, with 6 bases in the middle. The CDR3 sequence is 13 residues long. CDR3 bases: TGTGCCAGCAGCGTCATGGCGAACACTGAAGCTTTCTTT. Amino acid sequence: CASSVMANTEAFF.

V usage is TRBV7-9 and J usage is TRBJ1-4; 9 bases fit TRBD1. The germline V gene encodes CDR1 SEHNR and CDR2 FQNEAQ (reference sequence). This CDR3 is built from 15 residues. The junction had 7 bases not matched to a gene; V was cut back by 5 bases and J by 6 bases. CDR3 protein: CASSRHRGRHEKLFF. The CDR3 DNA reads as TGTGCCAGCAGCCGACACAGGGGGCGCCATGAAAAACTGTTTTTT.

This clonotype was counted only a few times. This sequence joins TRBV5-4 and TRBJ2-5; 7 bases fit TRBD2. With 3 bases clipped from V and 5 bases from J, the junction kept 10 bases outside the gene matches. Per the germline V gene, CDR1 is SGHNT and CDR2 is YYREEE (reference sequence). The CDR3 is 15 amino acids. For the CDR3, the DNA is TGTGCCAGCAGCTCGAGGGGAGGGCTGGGGGAGACCCAGTACTTC. As protein: CASSSRGGLGETQYF.

The chain recombines TRBV11-3 with TRBJ2-1; no clear D. The CDR3 runs to 13 residues. Germline V lookup: CDR1 SGHNT, CDR2 YENEEA. V dropped 2 bases and J dropped 9 bases, with 11 bases sitting between them. CDR3 sequence (DNA): TGTGCCAGCAGCTTATCGGGTCAAGGTGAGCAGTTCTTC. Residues: CASSLSGQGEQFF. The full variable domain, with the rest looked up from reference TRBV11-3 and TRBJ2-1, is EAGVVQSPRYKIIEKKQPVAFWCNPISGHNTLYWYLQNLGQGPELLIRYENEEAVDDSQLPKDRFSAERLKGVDSTLKIQPAELGDSAVYLCASSLSGQGEQFFGPGTRLTVL.

This clonotype has more than one count but fewer than ten. The chain combines TRBV4-2 with TRBJ2-2, with D possibly being TRBD1 or TRBD2 (6 bases each). The CDR3 is 18 residues long. CDR1 and CDR2 from the germline V gene are LGHNA and YNFKEQ. V lost 0 bases to trimming and J lost 6 bases, with 20 bases between them. The CDR3 DNA sequence: TGTGCCAGCAGCCAAGATATCGGAGGGGGTAGGGGGTCCGGGGAGCTGTTTTTT. Translated: CASSQDIGGGRGSGELFF.

The J gene is TRBJ1-2, the V gene TRBV6-5; D remains ambiguous. The CDR3 totals 11 residues. Germline-derived CDR1 and CDR2 are MNHEY and SVGAGI. Trimming removed 6 bases at V and 7 bases at J, with 9 bases between. The CDR3 region has the DNA TGTGCCAGCAGGAACGCGGGTGGCTACACCTTC. The encoded protein is CASRNAGGYTF.